This T cell receptor beta chain emerged from a study of blood T cell repertoires in COVID-19. Study details: The United States, Italy and Spain supplied acute and convalescent COVID-19 samples. T cells, B-cell-depleted T cells, or PBMCs provided the cDNA or gDNA that served as material.

Per the original methods: Researchers report that nucleated cell counts were estimated from reference gene primer amplification. Generated by immunoSEQ multiplex PCR, the TCRdb table keeps only in-frame clones and is missing some. Clonal size and the V and J genes are those of that table, whereas D and trimming came from the DNA. The sample consists of roughly 130,000 clones, about four fifths of them appearing once. Germline V gives CDR1 SGHDT, CDR2 YYEEEE. V was trimmed by 4 bases and J by 1 base, leaving 14 bases between them. CDR3 length: 15 residues. Sequencing input: peripheral blood. The receptor was derived from a woman aged 25 to 39 who had recovered from COVID-19. This rearrangement joins TRBV5-6 to TRBJ1-1; D is ambiguous. The DNA for the CDR3 is TGTGCCAGCAGCGTGTACAGCTATCGGAACACTGAAGCTTTCTTT. Its translation: CASSVYSYRNTEAFF.